This TCR beta chain originates from a study of cytomegalovirus exposure and HLA in healthy donors. Note on this clone: Its antigen is as yet unknown.

The study ran its PCR with 60 Vbeta and 13 Jbeta primers. Measured with immunoSEQ multiplex PCR; TCRdb has only the in-frame clones, and not every one. The sample contains approximately 220,000 clones, about 83% of which appear only once. Findings of the study overall: The authors later found HLA-associated TCR beta chains more clonally expanded than equally common others.

CDR1 is LGHNA, CDR2 YSLEER, per germline. There are 16 residues in the CDR3. V was clipped by 5 bases and J by 0 bases, with 13 bases between them. Sequences were obtained from PBMCs. This sequence joins TRBV4-3 and TRBJ1-4, with a weak D call TRBD1 (6 bases). The receptor was derived from a man aged 40-49 years in good health and CMV-seronegative. In nucleotides, the CDR3 is TGCGCCAGCAGCAGCGGGACAATTACAACTAATGAAAAACTGTTTTTT. Translation gives CASSSGTITTNEKLFF.